This entry lists 4 T cell receptor beta chains sequenced from one sample in a study of T cell repertoires in cytomegalovirus infection. One entry per CDR3 protein, called by TCRdb with MiXCR from the reads. The sample yields a few hundred thousand distinct CDR3 sequences, over 15% seen once. Source material: CD8+ T cells from PBMCs. These receptors all come from a human donor in good health (CMV status not recorded). Some clones in this sample may be carry-over from other donors' samples.

This clonotype was counted between two and nine times. The rearrangement links TRBV3-1 to TRBJ2-7; D perhaps matches TRBD1 (6 bases). This CDR3 has 15 amino acids. Trimming left V 1 base short and J 2 bases short, with 12 bases between. Germline V gives CDR1 LGHDT, CDR2 YNNKEL (reference sequence). CDR3 nucleotides: TGTGCCAGCAGCCAAGGGGGGCTCGGGACCTACGAGCAGTACTTC. Its protein is CASSQGGLGTYEQYF.

This clonotype was recorded many times. The rearrangement uses TRBV29-1 and TRBJ2-2; D is perhaps TRBD1 (5 bases). The germline V gene encodes CDR1 SQVTM and CDR2 ANQGSEA. V was cut by 1 base and J by 6 bases, with 15 bases left in between. This CDR3 is built from 15 residues. CDR3 sequence: CSVEGVGLVPGELFF. CDR3 DNA sequence: TGCAGCGTTGAAGGAGTGGGGCTAGTTCCCGGGGAGCTGTTTTTT.

The chain is built from TRBV5-4 and TRBJ1-6, with TRBD1 as a possible D gene (6 bases). CDR1 and CDR2 (germline): SGHNT, YYREEE (reference sequence). V lost 0 bases and J lost 4, with 8 bases in between. The CDR3 length is 15 residues. The CDR3 coding sequence is TGTGCCAGCAGCTTGGGCCAGGGGTATAATTCACCCCTCCACTTT. Translated, it gives CASSLGQGYNSPLHF.

This clonotype was recorded a few times. The J gene is TRBJ2-5, the V gene TRBV28; 7 nucleotides match TRBD1. The CDR3 has 17 amino acids. V lost 5 bases and J lost 3; bases outside the gene matches: 15. CDR1 and CDR2 (germline): MDHEN, SYDVKM. The DNA for the CDR3 is TGTGCCAGCAGTCCCGAGAGGCAACAGGGGTCCAAAGAGACCCAGTACTTC. It yields the protein CASSPERQQGSKETQYF.